What follows describes a single T cell receptor (beta chain). Its antigen is unidentified. The CDR3 has 16 amino acids. Trimming took 3 bases from V and 5 from J; bases not matched to a gene: 9. Germline V CDR1 and CDR2: LGHNA, YSLEER. Genomic DNA of each subset was evenly split across several immunoSEQ plates. TCRdb keeps only in-frame clones here, not all; method: immunoSEQ multiplex PCR. The sample has roughly 1,600,000 clones, about 98.5% seen once. Division of CD4+ cells produced a CD45RA+ naive subset and a CD45RA-negative memory subset. This sample was included in a study of shared clonotypes between healthy human individuals. Regarding the study as a whole: The study generally estimated greater richness for naive than memory subsets. Non-shared clonotypes had lower generation probabilities than clonotypes shared by all four sorted-subset donors.

The sequenced material came from naive CD4+ T cells sorted from blood. Subset reported: CD45RA+ positively selected. This TCR came from a young man in good health. The chain carries TRBV4-3 and TRBJ2-1; 8 positions agree with TRBD2. In DNA form, the CDR3 reads TGCGCCAGCAGCCATGGCGGGGGGAGGTCGGACAATGAGCAGTTCTTC. Translation: CASSHGGGRSDNEQFF.